Each of the 19 T cell receptor beta chains below was sequenced from the same sample in a study of identifying expanded T cells in peripheral blood. Clones were read by immunoSEQ multiplex PCR, and TCRdb kept only the in-frame ones, dropping some. This table has roughly 130,000 clones, approximately 86% appearing once. The specimen was blood. These receptor sequences come from a person aged 18 to 75 in good health.

The V and J genes are TRBV28 and TRBJ1-4; D is unclear. The CDR3 has 15 residues. Germline CDR1 is MDHEN and CDR2 is SYDVKM. The V and J ends lost 6 bases and 4 bases respectively, with 15 bases between them. CDR3 region: CASSLMGGFNEKLFF. Written as DNA, the CDR3 is TGTGCCAGCAGCCTAATGGGAGGGTTTAATGAAAAACTGTTTTTT. Full variable domain (remainder filled in from reference TRBV28 and TRBJ1-4): DVKVTQSSRYLVKRTGEKVFLECVQDMDHENMFWYRQDPGLGLRLIYFSYDVKMKEKGDIPEGYSVSREKKERFSLILESASTNQTSMYLCASSLMGGFNEKLFFGSGTQLSVL.

This clone was observed a few times. The chain couples TRBV25-1 to TRBJ1-2; tentative D call: TRBD1 (6 bases). The CDR3 is 12 amino acids. CDR1 and CDR2 (germline): MGHDK, SYGVNS. V was clipped by 2 bases and J by 7 bases, with 8 bases between them. The CDR3 DNA reads TGTGCCAGCAGTGAAGACAGGAGTGGCTACACCTTC. This encodes CASSEDRSGYTF.

This clone was seen a few times. The chain links TRBV5-1 to TRBJ2-1; D possibly corresponds to TRBD2 (6 bases). Germline V gene sequence: CDR1 SGHRS, CDR2 YFSETQ. The CDR3 length is 14 residues. V lost 0 bases and J 4 bases, leaving 8 bases between the germline ends. The CDR3 protein is CASSLGGEYNEQFF. For the CDR3, the DNA is TGCGCCAGCAGCTTGGGCGGGGAATACAATGAGCAGTTCTTC. The full variable domain, its missing parts supplied by reference TRBV5-1 and TRBJ2-1, is KAGVTQTPRYLIKTRGQQVTLSCSPISGHRSVSWYQQTPGQGLQFLFEYFSETQRNKGNFPGRFSGRQFSNSRSEMNVSTLELGDSALYLCASSLGGEYNEQFFGPGTRLTVL.

The genes are TRBV7-7 and TRBJ2-2; either TRBD1 or TRBD2 may supply D (5 bases each). V gave up 2 bases and J gave up 6 bases, with 10 bases separating them. Germline V gene data show CDR1 as SSHAT and CDR2 as FNYEAQ (reference sequence). CDR3 length: 14 amino acids. CDR3 in DNA: TGTGCCAGCAGCTTATCAAGGGGACCCGGGGAGCTGTTTTTT. Translation: CASSLSRGPGELFF.

V gene TRBV5-4 combines with J gene TRBJ2-1; TRBD1 might be the D (6 bases). V gave up 1 base and J gave up 0 bases, with 14 bases separating them. The CDR3 sequence is 17 residues long. CDR1 SGHNT and CDR2 YYREEE come from the germline V gene (reference sequence). The CDR3 DNA reads as TGTGCCAGCAGCTTGAGTACAGGGCGGAGCTCCTACAATGAGCAGTTCTTC. It is translated as CASSLSTGRSSYNEQFF. Drawing the rest from reference TRBV5-4 and TRBJ2-1, the complete variable domain is ETGVTQSPTHLIKTRGQQVTLRCSSQSGHNTVSWYQQALGQGPQFIFQYYREEENGRGNFPPRFSGLQFPNYSSELNVNALELDDSALYLCASSLSTGRSSYNEQFFGPGTRLTVL.

V is TRBV28 and J is TRBJ2-7, with TRBD2 identical over 8 bases. The CDR3 runs 11 residues. The germline CDR1 and CDR2 sequences are MDHEN and SYDVKM. CDR3 protein: CRSGSSYEQYF. In nucleotides, the CDR3 is TGTCGCAGCGGGAGCTCCTACGAGCAGTACTTC.

The V and J genes are TRBV7-8 and TRBJ2-5, with 7 positions matching TRBD2. The CDR3 spans 10 residues. In germline, CDR1 is SGHVS, CDR2 FQNEAQ. V shed 5 bases and J 11 bases; nucleotides not matched to a gene: 2. The CDR3 loop reads CASSREAQYF. The DNA of the CDR3 is TGTGCCAGCAGCCGGGAGGCGCAGTACTTC.

V gene TRBV7-3 combines with J gene TRBJ2-2, with D perhaps given as TRBD1 or TRBD2 (5 bases each). The CDR3 covers 15 residues. In germline, CDR1 is SGHTA, CDR2 FQGTGA. Trimming took 5 bases from V and 7 from J, leaving 17 bases between them. DNA for the CDR3: TGTGCCAGCAGCCGAGGGGTGGTGGGTAACGGGGAGCTGTTTTTT. It is translated as CASSRGVVGNGELFF.

The chain recombines TRBV7-3 with TRBJ2-1; a possible D gene is TRBD1 (6 bases). Trimming stripped 3 bases from V and 5 bases from J, with 11 bases between. The CDR3 is made up of 14 amino acids. The germline V gene encodes CDR1 SGHTA and CDR2 FQGTGA. CDR3 sequence: CASSLTGAHNEQFF. CDR3 nucleotides: TGTGCCAGCAGCTTGACAGGAGCCCACAATGAGCAGTTCTTC.

This chain connects TRBV5-1 to TRBJ1-4; D possibly corresponds to TRBD1 (5 bases). CDR3 length equals 16 residues. The germline V gene encodes CDR1 SGHRS and CDR2 YFSETQ. Trimming cost V 0 bases and J 7 bases, with 16 bases left between them. CDR3 residues: CASSLGSSRAGEKLFF. DNA for the CDR3: TGCGCCAGCAGCTTGGGAAGTAGCAGGGCGGGTGAAAAACTGTTTTTT.

The genes are TRBV6-1 and TRBJ1-5; D unresolved. In germline, CDR1 is MNHNS, CDR2 SASEGT. The germline V and J ends were trimmed by 6 bases and 3 bases, with 9 bases remaining between them. CDR3 length: 13 residues. This chain's CDR3 is CASRGSLNQPQHF. Written as DNA, the CDR3 is TGTGCCAGCAGGGGCAGCCTCAATCAGCCCCAGCATTTT.

V is TRBV12-1 and J is TRBJ2-1; the D call in the table, TRBD2, was not verified against the DNA. TRBV12-1 is tagged as a pseudogene. The CDR3 totals 18 residues. The CDR3 sequence is CASSCGQRGRGSLHEQFF. The CDR3, as DNA: TGTGCCAGCAGCTGCGGACAGAGGGGGAGGGGGTCCCTCCATGAGCAGTTCTTC.

The V and J genes are TRBV18 and TRBJ2-7; no clear D. Germline CDR1 is KGHSH and CDR2 is LQKENI. The CDR3 sequence is 13 residues long. Trimming stripped 3 bases from V and 3 bases from J, with 9 bases between. CDR3 nucleotides: TGTGCCAGCTCACCGGGGTCGGACTACGAGCAGTACTTC. As protein: CASSPGSDYEQYF.

The chain uses TRBV7-9 and TRBJ2-7, with 9 bases fitting TRBD1. The trim removed 5 bases at V and 5 bases at J, leaving 10 bases unmatched. The germline V gene has CDR1 SEHNR and CDR2 FQNEAQ (reference sequence). The CDR3 length is 15 residues. DNA of the CDR3: TGTGCCAGCAGCCACACAGGGGGCGCGTCGAACGAGCAGTACTTC. Translated, it gives CASSHTGGASNEQYF.

This clone was seen a single time. V usage is TRBV4-3 and J usage is TRBJ2-2; a possible D gene is TRBD2 (6 bases). CDR1 LGHNA and CDR2 YSLEER come from the germline V gene. V shed 0 bases and J shed 5 bases, with 19 bases lying between them. The CDR3 contains 18 residues. CDR3 loop: CASSQDPLGGGVTGELFF. CDR3 coding DNA: TGCGCCAGCAGCCAAGACCCCCTGGGAGGCGGGGTTACCGGGGAGCTGTTTTTT.

The rearrangement uses TRBV10-3 and TRBJ2-3; tentative D call: TRBD2 (6 bases). Deletions cut 9 bases from V and 1 base from J, with 11 bases between. The CDR3 is 13 residues long. Germline loops: CDR1 ENHRY, CDR2 SYGVKD. As DNA, the CDR3 is TGTGCCATTTCGGCGGGGCGCACAGATACGCAGTATTTT. It specifies CAISAGRTDTQYF.

This chain connects TRBV27 to TRBJ2-7; 7 bases match TRBD1. In germline, CDR1 is MNHEY, CDR2 SMNVEV (reference sequence). The CDR3 totals 15 residues. The V gene end was trimmed by 6 bases and the J gene end by 1 base; junction bases not matched to a gene: 9. The CDR3 sequence: CASSPRTGISYEQYF. The CDR3, as DNA: TGTGCCAGCAGCCCTCGGACAGGTATTTCCTACGAGCAGTACTTC.

The chain couples TRBV28 to TRBJ2-1, with D hard to call. With 6 bases removed from V and 7 bases from J, the gap between germline ends came to 10 bases. CDR1 and CDR2 (germline): MDHEN, SYDVKM. This CDR3 is 12 amino acids long. CDR3 sequence: CASRELGNEQFF. The DNA for the CDR3 is TGTGCCAGCAGGGAGTTAGGAAATGAGCAGTTCTTC. The variable domain in full, completed from reference TRBV28 and TRBJ2-1, reads DVKVTQSSRYLVKRTGEKVFLECVQDMDHENMFWYRQDPGLGLRLIYFSYDVKMKEKGDIPEGYSVSREKKERFSLILESASTNQTSMYLCASRELGNEQFFGPGTRLTVL.

CDR3 protein: CASSSQAAGVDEQFF. The CDR3 DNA reads as TGTGCCAGCAGCTCCCAAGCAGCGGGAGTCGATGAGCAGTTCTTC. This rearrangement joins TRBV7-9 to TRBJ2-1, with 8 bases identical to TRBD2. From germline, CDR1 is SEHNR and CDR2 FQNEAQ (reference sequence). Trimming removed 4 bases from V and 8 bases from J; junction bases left unmatched: 10. This CDR3 has 15 amino acids. Combining the CDR3 with reference TRBV7-9 and TRBJ2-1 gives the whole variable domain DTGVSQNPRHKITKRGQNVTFRCDPISEHNRLYWYRQTLGQGPEFLTYFQNEAQLEKSRLLSDRFSAERPKGSFSTLEIQRTEQGDSAMYLCASSSQAAGVDEQFFGPGTRLTVL.